These 22 T cell receptor beta chains originate from one sample sequenced in a study of cytomegalovirus exposure and HLA in healthy donors. Assay used: immunoSEQ multiplex PCR; TCRdb lists only in-frame clones, some missing. The data show about 130,000 clones, with 90% to 96% seen just once and approximately 1.5% held by the top ten. The sample taken for sequencing was PBMCs. The receptor set was obtained from a man aged 18 to 30 in good health and CMV-seronegative.

The chain uses TRBV7-3 and TRBJ2-5; the D gene is possibly TRBD2 (6 bases). The CDR3 runs to 14 residues. Germline CDR1 is SGHTA and CDR2 is FQGTGA. The V end lost 5 bases, the J end lost 5 bases, and 15 bases lay between the germline ends. CDR3 loop: CASSASSGRETQYF. In DNA form, the CDR3 reads TGTGCCAGCAGCGCCTCCTCAGGGAGGGAGACCCAGTACTTC.

J is TRBJ2-3 and V is TRBV6-5; TRBD2 aligns across 9 bases. The V gene end was trimmed by 1 base and the J gene end by 1 base; junction bases not matched to a gene: 0. CDR3 length: 15 residues. The germline V gene has CDR1 MNHEY and CDR2 SVGAGI. CDR3 in DNA: TGTGCCAGCAGTTACTGGACTAGCGGCACAGATACGCAGTATTTT. It yields the protein CASSYWTSGTDTQYF.

The chain employs TRBV25-1 and TRBJ1-4; 7 nucleotides line up with TRBD1. The length of the CDR3 is 12 residues. The germline CDR1 and CDR2 sequences are MGHDK and SYGVNS. The trim removed 7 bases at V and 8 bases at J, leaving 4 bases unmatched. The CDR3 DNA reads as TGTGCCAGCACAAGGGGGCGGGAAAAACTGTTTTTT. Translated, it gives CASTRGREKLFF.

The chain uses TRBV9 and TRBJ2-3; TRBD2 matches 10 bases. Germline trimming cut 3 bases from V and 5 bases from J; bases unmatched to any gene: 15. CDR1 is SGDLS, CDR2 YYNGEE, per germline. This CDR3 region has 18 residues. CDR3 sequence: CASSGGGSTSGWEDTQYF. The CDR3 coding sequence is TGTGCCAGCAGCGGAGGGGGCTCGACTAGCGGGTGGGAAGATACGCAGTATTTT. Variable domain in full (rest from reference TRBV9 and TRBJ2-3): DSGVTQTPKHLITATGQRVTLRCSPRSGDLSVYWYQQSLDQGLQFLIQYYNGEERAKGNILERFSAQQFPDLHSELNLSSLELGDSALYFCASSGGGSTSGWEDTQYFGPGTRLTVL.

V usage is TRBV5-5 and J usage is TRBJ2-2, with a weak D call TRBD2 (6 bases). The CDR3 is 16 amino acids. CDR1 and CDR2 (germline): SGHKS, YYEKEE (reference sequence). V was trimmed by 4 bases and J by 5 bases, leaving 18 bases between them. The CDR3, as DNA: TGTGCCAGCAGCGAGGCGGGGACGGGATGGACCGGGGAGCTGTTTTTT. This translates into CASSEAGTGWTGELFF.

The chain is built from TRBV5-1 and TRBJ1-4; D remains unclear. The germline V and J ends were trimmed by 0 bases and 7 bases, with 13 bases remaining between them. CDR3 length: 15 residues. Germline loops: CDR1 SGHRS, CDR2 YFSETQ. The CDR3, as DNA: TGCGCCAGCAGCTTGGACACCGGAGGTACTGAAAAACTGTTTTTT. This sequence encodes CASSLDTGGTEKLFF. Variable domain in full (rest from reference TRBV5-1 and TRBJ1-4): KAGVTQTPRYLIKTRGQQVTLSCSPISGHRSVSWYQQTPGQGLQFLFEYFSETQRNKGNFPGRFSGRQFSNSRSEMNVSTLELGDSALYLCASSLDTGGTEKLFFGSGTQLSVL.

The rearrangement uses TRBV27 and TRBJ1-4; D is ambiguous. This CDR3 is 14 amino acids long. CDR1 and CDR2 (germline): MNHEY, SMNVEV (reference sequence). Trimming removed 6 bases from V and 7 bases from J, with 15 bases in between. The CDR3 is CASSQMVTGEKLFF. The DNA for the CDR3 is TGTGCCAGCAGCCAAATGGTGACGGGTGAAAAACTGTTTTTT.

The CDR3 loop is CASRLDSNTGELFF. CDR3 nucleotides: TGTGCCAGCAGGTTGGACAGTAACACCGGGGAGCTGTTTTTT. The chain couples TRBV9 to TRBJ2-2, with D perhaps matching TRBD1 (6 bases). CDR3 length equals 14 residues. Germline CDR1 reads SGDLS; CDR2 reads YYNGEE. Trimming left V 5 bases short and J 2 bases short, with 10 bases between. The entire variable domain, with the rest obtained from reference TRBV9 and TRBJ2-2, is as follows: DSGVTQTPKHLITATGQRVTLRCSPRSGDLSVYWYQQSLDQGLQFLIQYYNGEERAKGNILERFSAQQFPDLHSELNLSSLELGDSALYFCASRLDSNTGELFFGEGSRLTVL.

The rearrangement joins TRBV7-6 to TRBJ1-2; 7 nucleotides agree with TRBD1. This CDR3 contains 16 residues. The V gene end was trimmed by 1 base and the J gene end by 6 bases; junction bases not matched to a gene: 11. The V gene's germline CDR1 is SGHVS and CDR2 FNYEAQ. The CDR3 here is CASSLEGGASIHGYTF. In DNA, the CDR3 is TGTGCCAGCAGCTTAGAAGGGGGCGCGTCGATCCATGGCTACACCTTC.

The chain's CDR3 is CASSFQGVFGGDTQYF. In DNA, the CDR3 is TGTGCCAGCAGCTTCCAGGGCGTCTTCGGGGGAGATACGCAGTATTTT. V and J are TRBV7-2 and TRBJ2-3; the D gene is possibly TRBD2 (6 bases). From germline, CDR1 is SGHTA and CDR2 FQGNSA. The V end was cut by 3 bases, the J end by 5 bases, with 18 bases between. CDR3 size: 16 residues.

The chain couples TRBV7-9 to TRBJ2-2; 10 nucleotides match TRBD2. CDR1 SEHNR and CDR2 FQNEAQ come from the germline V gene (reference sequence). The length of the CDR3 is 18 residues. V was clipped by 1 base and J by 5 bases; unmatched bases: 10. The CDR3 DNA reads TGTGCCAGCAGCTTAGACTTCCTAGCGGGAGTTAATACCGGGGAGCTGTTTTTT. Protein: CASSLDFLAGVNTGELFF.

The chain combines TRBV7-2 with TRBJ1-5; 9 bases fit TRBD1. Unmatched junction bases numbered 11, after V lost 2 bases and J lost 3 bases. Germline assignment: CDR1 SGHTA and CDR2 FQGNSA. The CDR3 is 18 amino acids. The CDR3 sequence is CASSLKDPTGGPNQPQHF. CDR3 DNA sequence: TGTGCCAGCAGCTTAAAGGATCCCACAGGGGGCCCCAATCAGCCCCAGCATTTT.

This chain joins TRBV7-2 and TRBJ2-2; 7 nucleotides align to TRBD2. This CDR3 contains 14 residues. J was trimmed by 1 base and V by 8 bases; bases with no gene match: 4. Germline CDR1 reads SGHTA; CDR2 reads FQGNSA. Here the CDR3 reads CASSTSLNTGELFF. CDR3 nucleotides: TGTGCCAGCTCGACTAGCCTGAACACCGGGGAGCTGTTTTTT.

The chain is built from TRBV27 and TRBJ1-5, with D unclear. V lost 2 bases, J lost 2 bases, and 10 bases lay in between. There are 15 residues in the CDR3. The V gene's germline CDR1 is MNHEY and CDR2 SMNVEV (reference sequence). DNA of the CDR3: TGTGCCAGCAGTTTAACTTGGAGCGGCAATCAGCCCCAGCATTTT. Translation gives CASSLTWSGNQPQHF.

This clone was seen just once. This chain links TRBV15 with TRBJ2-7; TRBD1 matches at 7 bases. J lost 4 bases, V lost 0 bases, and 6 bases had no gene match. The CDR3 runs to 15 residues. Germline V gene lookup returns CDR1 LNHNV and CDR2 YYDKDF (reference sequence). In DNA form, the CDR3 reads TGTGCCACCAGCAGAGACTCAGGGGGTTTGTACGAGCAGTACTTC. This translates into CATSRDSGGLYEQYF.

This clone was recorded only once. The chain couples TRBV19 to TRBJ1-1, with D unresolved. Germline V gives CDR1 LNHDA, CDR2 SQIVND (reference sequence). Trimming took off 5 bases at V and 11 bases at J, with 18 bases between the two ends. This CDR3 has 13 amino acids. The CDR3 here is CASSGNRGVVAFF. The CDR3 DNA reads TGTGCCAGTAGTGGGAACCGGGGAGTCGTGGCTTTCTTT.

V usage is TRBV30 and J usage is TRBJ2-7, with D tentatively TRBD2 (6 bases). The CDR3 is 14 amino acids. Trimming cost V 6 bases and J 1 base, with 16 bases left between them. The germline CDR1 and CDR2 sequences are GTSNPN and SVGIG (reference sequence). CDR3 sequence: CACFMGGASYEQYF. The CDR3, as DNA: TGTGCCTGTTTTATGGGGGGTGCTTCCTACGAGCAGTACTTC.

V and J are TRBV7-2 and TRBJ2-3; D is uncertain. V lost 3 bases and J 1 base, leaving 14 bases between the germline ends. CDR3 length equals 16 residues. Germline lookup yields CDR1 SGHTA and CDR2 FQGNSA. The chain's CDR3 is CASSLVQLLGTDTQYF. The CDR3 coding sequence is TGTGCCAGCAGCTTGGTTCAACTTCTTGGCACAGATACGCAGTATTTT.

The gene calls are TRBV28 and TRBJ1-1; D might be TRBD1 (5 bases). CDR1 is MDHEN and CDR2 is SYDVKM in the germline V gene. CDR3 length: 13 residues. V was clipped by 5 bases and J by 5 bases, with 12 bases between them. CDR3 protein: CASSRPTATEAFF. The CDR3 DNA is TGTGCCAGCAGTCGACCGACAGCTACTGAAGCTTTCTTT.

The chain employs TRBV20-1 and TRBJ2-5, with D perhaps TRBD2 (6 bases). The germline CDR1 and CDR2 sequences are DFQATT and SNEGSKA (reference sequence). The CDR3 runs 11 residues. CDR3 amino acids: CSGRRGETQYF. For the CDR3, the DNA is TGCAGCGGACGGAGGGGAGAGACCCAGTACTTC.

The rearrangement uses TRBV14 and TRBJ2-7, with 13 positions matching TRBD2. J was trimmed by 6 bases and V by 4 bases; bases with no gene match: 6. This CDR3 has 15 amino acids. Germline V gene sequence: CDR1 SGHDN, CDR2 FVKESK. Written as DNA, the CDR3 is TGTGCCAGCAGCCGCGGACTAGCGGGAGCCCTCGAGCAGTACTTC. As protein: CASSRGLAGALEQYF.

The chain joins TRBV7-2 to TRBJ1-2; TRBD1 matches 8 bases. J lost 6 bases, V lost 0 bases, and 3 bases had no gene match. The CDR3 runs 14 residues. Germline V lookup: CDR1 SGHTA, CDR2 FQGNSA. CDR3 amino acids: CASSLAGTGNGYTF. DNA of the CDR3: TGTGCCAGCAGCTTAGCGGGGACAGGCAATGGCTACACCTTC.